This TCR beta chain was sequenced for a study of blood T cell repertoires in COVID-19. Study information: Samples representing acute and convalescent COVID-19 were sourced from the United States, Italy and Spain. T cells, B-cell-depleted T cells, or PBMCs provided the cDNA or gDNA that served as material.

V was pared by 11 bases and J by 3 bases, with 16 bases between. The germline V gene encodes CDR1 MDHEN and CDR2 SYDVKM. The CDR3 is 13 residues long. As originally analysed: Estimated nucleated cell counts came from reference gene primer amplification. Libraries were prepared by immunoSEQ multiplex PCR; TCRdb keeps only in-frame clonotypes and omits some of them. That table is the source of V, J and clone size, and D and trimming were worked out from the DNA. The sample includes about 70,000 clones, roughly 80% of them seen just once. The V gene is TRBV28, the J gene TRBJ1-1; D is unresolved. The specimen was peripheral blood. The source of this sequence is a woman in her 70s with acute or convalescent COVID-19. The CDR3 is CASGRRAYTEAFF. In DNA form, the CDR3 reads TGTGCCTCCGGGAGGCGGGCGTACACTGAAGCTTTCTTT.